This T cell receptor beta chain stems from a study of T cells in Graves' hyperthyroidism and ophthalmopathy. The study's findings and limits: Ophthalmopathy was told apart from stable hyperthyroidism by a 13 V-J model. Among thyroid clonotypes expanded above 0.001, most also appeared in blood.

On this clonotype itself: Its specificity is not known.

Amplified regions were TCR beta CDR3 sequences from RNA transcripts. Researchers ran a first-round RT-PCR on the TCR CDR3 using the HTBI primer set. In TCRdb, the multiplex PCR reads were re-called with MiXCR into one record per CDR3 protein. Seen here are hundreds of thousands of distinct CDR3 sequences, approximately 25% observed once, and the top ten hold approximately 10%. V dropped 2 bases and J dropped 3 bases, with 22 bases sitting between them. This CDR3 has 19 residues. Diagnostic assessment was based on clinical symptoms, serum thyroxine and TRAb, thyroid ultrasound and orbital computed tomography. PBMCs were collected from an approximately 9.3 ml volume of fresh peripheral blood.

The clonotype comes from a woman in her 30s with Graves' ophthalmopathy. The specimen sequenced was blood. The chain combines TRBV12-3 or TRBV12-4 with TRBJ2-2; D gene ambiguous. CDR3 protein: CASSLISGRGLLDTGELFF. Here the CDR3 DNA reads TGTGCCAGCAGTTTAATTTCGGGCCGAGGTCTTTTGGACACCGGGGAGCTGTTTTTT.